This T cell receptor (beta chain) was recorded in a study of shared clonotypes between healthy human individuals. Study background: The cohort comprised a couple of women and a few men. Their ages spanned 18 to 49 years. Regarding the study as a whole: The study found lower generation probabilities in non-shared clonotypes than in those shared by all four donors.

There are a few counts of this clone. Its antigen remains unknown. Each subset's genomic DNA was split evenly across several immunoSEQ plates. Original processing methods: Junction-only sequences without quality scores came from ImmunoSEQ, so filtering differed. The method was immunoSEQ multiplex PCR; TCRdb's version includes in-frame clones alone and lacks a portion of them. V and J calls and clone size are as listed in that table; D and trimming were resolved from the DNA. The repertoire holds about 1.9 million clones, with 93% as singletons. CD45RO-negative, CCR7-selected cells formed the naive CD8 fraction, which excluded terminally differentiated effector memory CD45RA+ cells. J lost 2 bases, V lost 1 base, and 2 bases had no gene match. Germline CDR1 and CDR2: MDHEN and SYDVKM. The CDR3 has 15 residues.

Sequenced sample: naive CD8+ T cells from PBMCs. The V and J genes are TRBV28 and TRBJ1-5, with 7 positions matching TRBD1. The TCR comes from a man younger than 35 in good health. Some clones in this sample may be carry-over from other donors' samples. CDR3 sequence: CASSLSTGRNQPQHF. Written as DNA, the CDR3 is TGTGCCAGCAGTTTATCGACAGGGCGCAATCAGCCCCAGCATTTT. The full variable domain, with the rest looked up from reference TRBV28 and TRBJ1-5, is DVKVTQSSRYLVKRTGEKVFLECVQDMDHENMFWYRQDPGLGLRLIYFSYDVKMKEKGDIPEGYSVSREKKERFSLILESASTNQTSMYLCASSLSTGRNQPQHFGDGTRLSIL.